This T cell receptor beta chain was identified in a study of blood T cell repertoires in COVID-19. Whole-study context: Sites across the United States, Italy and Spain contributed samples from acute and convalescent COVID-19.

Original processing notes: Nucleated cell number was recorded as an estimate derived from reference gene primer amplification. Sequencing used immunoSEQ multiplex PCR; TCRdb keeps in-frame clones, though not all of them. The DNA was the basis for D and trimming; V, J and clone size are from that table. The data hold about 360,000 clones, with 88% observed a single time. Categorization into cohorts depended on clinical history that participants reported. The CDR3 totals 16 residues. The V gene lost 6 bases and the J gene lost 4 bases, with 22 bases spanning the gap. Germline loops: CDR1 SGHRS, CDR2 YFSETQ.

The material sequenced was PBMCs or T cells enriched from blood (not recorded which). The origin of this receptor is a woman aged 40 to 55 with acute COVID-19. The genes are TRBV5-1 and TRBJ1-2; D gene ambiguous. CDR3 sequence: CASTSIPTGVTYGYTF. The CDR3 DNA sequence: TGCGCCAGCACCTCAATACCCACCGGAGTGACCTATGGCTACACCTTC.